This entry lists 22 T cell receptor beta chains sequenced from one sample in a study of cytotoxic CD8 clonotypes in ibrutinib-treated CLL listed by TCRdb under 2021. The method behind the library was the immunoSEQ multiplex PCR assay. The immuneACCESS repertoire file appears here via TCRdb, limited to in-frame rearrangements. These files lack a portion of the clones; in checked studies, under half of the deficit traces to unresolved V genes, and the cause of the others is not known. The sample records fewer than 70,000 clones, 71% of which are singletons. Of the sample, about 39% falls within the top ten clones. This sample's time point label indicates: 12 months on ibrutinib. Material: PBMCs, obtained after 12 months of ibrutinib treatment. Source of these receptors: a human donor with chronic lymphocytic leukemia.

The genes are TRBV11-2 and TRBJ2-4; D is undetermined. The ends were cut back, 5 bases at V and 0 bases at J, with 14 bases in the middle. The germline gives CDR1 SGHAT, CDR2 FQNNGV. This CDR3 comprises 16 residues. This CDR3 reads CASSRALQLAKNIQYF. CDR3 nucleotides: TGTGCCAGCAGCCGAGCGCTCCAGCTAGCCAAAAACATTCAGTACTTC.

CDR3 protein: CASSLGTYEQYF. The CDR3 region has the DNA TGTGCCAGCAGCTTAGGGACGTACGAGCAGTACTTC. V gene TRBV11-2 combines with J gene TRBJ2-5; no definite D call. The J call is doubtful: the DNA matches TRBJ2-7 better. Germline CDR1 reads SGHAT; CDR2 reads FQNNGV. The CDR3 has 12 amino acids.

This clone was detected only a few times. The CDR3 DNA follows: TGTGCCAGCAGCTCCGGGACTAGCACAGATACGCAGTATTTT. Amino acid sequence: CASSSGTSTDTQYF. The chain uses TRBV7-9 and TRBJ2-3; TRBD2 might be the D (6 bases). Between the trimmed V and J ends, which lost 4 bases and 0 bases, there was a span of 8 bases. The CDR3 covers 14 residues. CDR1 and CDR2 (germline): SEHNR, FQNEAQ (reference sequence).

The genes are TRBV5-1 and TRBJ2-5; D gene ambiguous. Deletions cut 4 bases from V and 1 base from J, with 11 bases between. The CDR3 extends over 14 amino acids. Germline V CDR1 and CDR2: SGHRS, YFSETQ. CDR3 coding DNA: TGCGCCAGCAGCGTTACAGCGCCCCAAGAGACCCAGTACTTC. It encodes CASSVTAPQETQYF.

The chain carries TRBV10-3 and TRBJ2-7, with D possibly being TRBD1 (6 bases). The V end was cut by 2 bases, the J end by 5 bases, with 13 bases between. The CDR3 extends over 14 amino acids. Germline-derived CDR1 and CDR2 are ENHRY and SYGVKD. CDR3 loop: CAISEEGVAHEQYF. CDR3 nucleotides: TGTGCCATCAGTGAGGAGGGGGTAGCCCACGAGCAGTACTTC.

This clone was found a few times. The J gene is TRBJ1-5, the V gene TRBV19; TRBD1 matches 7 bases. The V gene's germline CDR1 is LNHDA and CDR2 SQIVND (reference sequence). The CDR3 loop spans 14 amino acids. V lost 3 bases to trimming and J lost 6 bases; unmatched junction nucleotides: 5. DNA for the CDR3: TGTGCCAGTAGTATTAGGGGGCCCGGTCAGCCCCAGCATTTT. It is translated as CASSIRGPGQPQHF.

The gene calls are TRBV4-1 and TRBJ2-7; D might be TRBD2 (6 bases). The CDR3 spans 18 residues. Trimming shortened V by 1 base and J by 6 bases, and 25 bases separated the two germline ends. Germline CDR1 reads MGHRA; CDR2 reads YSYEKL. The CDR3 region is CASSQARDFSAEGSEQYF. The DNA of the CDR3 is TGCGCCAGCAGCCAAGCCCGGGACTTCTCAGCAGAAGGGAGCGAGCAGTACTTC.

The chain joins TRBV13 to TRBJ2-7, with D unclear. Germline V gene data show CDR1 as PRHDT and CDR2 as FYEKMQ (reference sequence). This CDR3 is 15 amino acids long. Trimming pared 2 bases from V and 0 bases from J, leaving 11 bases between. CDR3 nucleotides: TGTGCCAGCAGCTTAAGGGTCAGATACTCCTACGAGCAGTACTTC. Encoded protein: CASSLRVRYSYEQYF.

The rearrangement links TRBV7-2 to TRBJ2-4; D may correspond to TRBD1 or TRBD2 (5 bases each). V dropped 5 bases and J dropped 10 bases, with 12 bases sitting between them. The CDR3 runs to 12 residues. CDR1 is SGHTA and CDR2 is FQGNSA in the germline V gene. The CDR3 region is CASSPGTRIQYF. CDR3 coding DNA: TGTGCCAGCAGCCCCGGGACGCGTATTCAGTACTTC.

CDR3 amino acids: CASSEPGEQFF. The CDR3 region has the DNA TGTGCCAGCAGTGAACCGGGTGAGCAGTTCTTC. The gene calls are TRBV2 and TRBJ2-1; no clear D. V was clipped by 2 bases and J by 9 bases, with 5 bases between them. Germline values: CDR1 SNHLY, CDR2 FYNNEI. The CDR3 loop spans 11 amino acids.

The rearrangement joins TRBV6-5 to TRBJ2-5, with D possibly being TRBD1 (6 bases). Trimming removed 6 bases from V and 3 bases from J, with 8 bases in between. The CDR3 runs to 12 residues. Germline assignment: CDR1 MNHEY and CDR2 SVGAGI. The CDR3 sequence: CASRRTEETQYF. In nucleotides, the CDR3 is TGTGCCAGCAGGCGGACAGAAGAGACCCAGTACTTC.

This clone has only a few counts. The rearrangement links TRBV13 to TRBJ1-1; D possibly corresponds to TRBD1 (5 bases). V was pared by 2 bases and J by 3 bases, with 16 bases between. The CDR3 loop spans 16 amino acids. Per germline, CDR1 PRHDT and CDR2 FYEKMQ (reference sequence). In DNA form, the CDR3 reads TGTGCCAGCAGCTTAAGAGGAACAGGTTTGGACACTGAAGCTTTCTTT. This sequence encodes CASSLRGTGLDTEAFF.

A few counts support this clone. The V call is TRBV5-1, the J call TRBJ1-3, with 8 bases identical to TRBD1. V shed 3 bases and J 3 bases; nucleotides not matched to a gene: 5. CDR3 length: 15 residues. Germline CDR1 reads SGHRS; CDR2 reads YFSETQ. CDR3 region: CASSYTGGSGNTIYF. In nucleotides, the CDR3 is TGCGCCAGCAGCTATACAGGGGGAAGTGGAAACACCATATATTTT.

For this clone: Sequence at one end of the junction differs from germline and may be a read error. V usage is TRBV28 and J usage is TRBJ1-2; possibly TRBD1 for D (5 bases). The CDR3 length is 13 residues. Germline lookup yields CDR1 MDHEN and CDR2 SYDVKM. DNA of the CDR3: TGTGCCAGCAGTTTAAGAGGTGACAGCGCGGGTTCCTTC. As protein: CASSLRGDSAGSF.

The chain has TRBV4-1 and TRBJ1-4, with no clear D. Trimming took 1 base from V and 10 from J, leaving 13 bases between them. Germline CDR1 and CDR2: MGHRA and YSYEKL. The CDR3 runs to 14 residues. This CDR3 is CASSQVLLAGKLFF. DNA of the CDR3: TGCGCCAGCAGCCAAGTGTTGCTTGCCGGAAAACTGTTTTTT.

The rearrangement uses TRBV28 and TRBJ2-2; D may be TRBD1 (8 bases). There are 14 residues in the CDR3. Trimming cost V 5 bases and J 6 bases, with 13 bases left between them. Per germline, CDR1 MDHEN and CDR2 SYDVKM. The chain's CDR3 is CASSITGGAGELFF. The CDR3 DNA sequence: TGTGCCAGCAGTATCACAGGGGGGGCCGGGGAGCTGTTTTTT.

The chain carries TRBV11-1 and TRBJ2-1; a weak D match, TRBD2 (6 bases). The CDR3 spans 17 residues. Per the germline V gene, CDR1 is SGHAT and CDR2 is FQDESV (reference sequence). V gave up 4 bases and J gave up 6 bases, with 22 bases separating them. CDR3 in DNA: TGTGCCAGCAGCTGGGGTAGCGGACTTAGGACGCCCAATGAGCAGTTCTTC. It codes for CASSWGSGLRTPNEQFF.

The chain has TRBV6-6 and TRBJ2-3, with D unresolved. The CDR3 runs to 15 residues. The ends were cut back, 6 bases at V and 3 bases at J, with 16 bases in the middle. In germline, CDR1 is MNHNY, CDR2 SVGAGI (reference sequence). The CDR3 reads CASRTHPTETDTQYF. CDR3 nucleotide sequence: TGTGCCAGCAGAACACACCCGACTGAAACAGATACGCAGTATTTT.

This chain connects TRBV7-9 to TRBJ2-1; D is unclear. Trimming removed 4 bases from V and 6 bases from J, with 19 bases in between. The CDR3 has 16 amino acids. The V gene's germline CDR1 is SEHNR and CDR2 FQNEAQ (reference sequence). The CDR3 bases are TGTGCCAGCAGCTCCTCACTGAAAAGGCACTCCAATGAGCAGTTCTTC. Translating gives CASSSSLKRHSNEQFF.

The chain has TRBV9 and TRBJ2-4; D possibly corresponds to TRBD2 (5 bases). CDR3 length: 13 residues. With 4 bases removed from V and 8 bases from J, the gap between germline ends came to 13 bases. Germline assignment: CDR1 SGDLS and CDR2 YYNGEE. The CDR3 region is CASSIRTGDIQYF. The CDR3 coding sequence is TGTGCCAGCAGCATCCGAACCGGGGACATTCAGTACTTC.

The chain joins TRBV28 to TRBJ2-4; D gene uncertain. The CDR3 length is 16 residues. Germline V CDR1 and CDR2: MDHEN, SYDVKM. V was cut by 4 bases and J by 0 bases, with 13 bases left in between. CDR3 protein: CASSYVSDVAKNIQYF. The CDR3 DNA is TGTGCCAGCAGTTACGTGTCGGATGTAGCCAAAAACATTCAGTACTTC. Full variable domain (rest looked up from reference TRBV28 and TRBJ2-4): DVKVTQSSRYLVKRTGEKVFLECVQDMDHENMFWYRQDPGLGLRLIYFSYDVKMKEKGDIPEGYSVSREKKERFSLILESASTNQTSMYLCASSYVSDVAKNIQYFGAGTRLSVL.

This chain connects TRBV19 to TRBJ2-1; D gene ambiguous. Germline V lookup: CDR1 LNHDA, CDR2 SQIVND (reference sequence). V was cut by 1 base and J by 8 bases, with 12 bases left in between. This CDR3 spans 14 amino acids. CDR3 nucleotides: TGTGCCAGTAGTATAGTAGTGAGCTTCCATGAGCAGTTCTTC. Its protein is CASSIVVSFHEQFF.